The following is a T cell receptor (beta chain) sequence with its context. Its antigen is unknown. The data were produced by immunoSEQ multiplex PCR, yet TCRdb's version contains in-frame clones alone and is incomplete. The sample has over 25,000 clones, approximately 80% seen once. The sample belongs to a study of T cells in narcolepsy. Whole-study findings and limits: Comparing one patient's CSF and blood CD4+ clonotypes highlighted HCRT- and TRIB2-specific autoreactive clonotypes. Blood of same and different patients, but not healthy controls, reportedly held recurring autoreactive clonotypes.

The CDR3 covers 17 residues. Trimming took off 4 bases at V and 4 bases at J, with 21 bases between the two ends. Germline-derived CDR1 and CDR2 are SGHNT and YYREEE (reference sequence). What was sequenced was CD45RA- memory CD4+ T cells from PBMCs. This receptor was obtained from a human donor with narcolepsy. The genes are TRBV5-4 and TRBJ1-5, with D unresolved. This CDR3 reads CASSQGPRMGLNQPQHF. CDR3 coding DNA: TGTGCCAGCAGCCAAGGCCCGAGAATGGGTCTGAATCAGCCCCAGCATTTT.